This T cell receptor beta chain came from a study of T-cell memory formation after mild COVID-19. There are a few counts of this clonotype. The CDR3 contains 12 residues. The germline CDR1 and CDR2 sequences are MNHEY and SVGAGI. With 5 bases removed from V and 5 bases from J, the gap between germline ends came to 9 bases. TCRdb re-derived calls from the 5' RACE reads in MiXCR, one entry per CDR3 protein. The sample has hundreds of thousands of distinct CDR3 sequences; under 25% are singletons. The rearrangement uses TRBV6-5 and TRBJ2-5; D is uncertain. The source material was PBMCs or a T cell subset sorted from them (not recorded which). The receptor comes from a man in his late teens or twenties who had mild COVID-19 (a few samples of this study predate the infection). Cell type and time point are not known. Here the CDR3 reads CASSNRAETQYF. As DNA, the CDR3 is TGTGCCAGCAGTAATCGTGCCGAGACCCAGTACTTC.